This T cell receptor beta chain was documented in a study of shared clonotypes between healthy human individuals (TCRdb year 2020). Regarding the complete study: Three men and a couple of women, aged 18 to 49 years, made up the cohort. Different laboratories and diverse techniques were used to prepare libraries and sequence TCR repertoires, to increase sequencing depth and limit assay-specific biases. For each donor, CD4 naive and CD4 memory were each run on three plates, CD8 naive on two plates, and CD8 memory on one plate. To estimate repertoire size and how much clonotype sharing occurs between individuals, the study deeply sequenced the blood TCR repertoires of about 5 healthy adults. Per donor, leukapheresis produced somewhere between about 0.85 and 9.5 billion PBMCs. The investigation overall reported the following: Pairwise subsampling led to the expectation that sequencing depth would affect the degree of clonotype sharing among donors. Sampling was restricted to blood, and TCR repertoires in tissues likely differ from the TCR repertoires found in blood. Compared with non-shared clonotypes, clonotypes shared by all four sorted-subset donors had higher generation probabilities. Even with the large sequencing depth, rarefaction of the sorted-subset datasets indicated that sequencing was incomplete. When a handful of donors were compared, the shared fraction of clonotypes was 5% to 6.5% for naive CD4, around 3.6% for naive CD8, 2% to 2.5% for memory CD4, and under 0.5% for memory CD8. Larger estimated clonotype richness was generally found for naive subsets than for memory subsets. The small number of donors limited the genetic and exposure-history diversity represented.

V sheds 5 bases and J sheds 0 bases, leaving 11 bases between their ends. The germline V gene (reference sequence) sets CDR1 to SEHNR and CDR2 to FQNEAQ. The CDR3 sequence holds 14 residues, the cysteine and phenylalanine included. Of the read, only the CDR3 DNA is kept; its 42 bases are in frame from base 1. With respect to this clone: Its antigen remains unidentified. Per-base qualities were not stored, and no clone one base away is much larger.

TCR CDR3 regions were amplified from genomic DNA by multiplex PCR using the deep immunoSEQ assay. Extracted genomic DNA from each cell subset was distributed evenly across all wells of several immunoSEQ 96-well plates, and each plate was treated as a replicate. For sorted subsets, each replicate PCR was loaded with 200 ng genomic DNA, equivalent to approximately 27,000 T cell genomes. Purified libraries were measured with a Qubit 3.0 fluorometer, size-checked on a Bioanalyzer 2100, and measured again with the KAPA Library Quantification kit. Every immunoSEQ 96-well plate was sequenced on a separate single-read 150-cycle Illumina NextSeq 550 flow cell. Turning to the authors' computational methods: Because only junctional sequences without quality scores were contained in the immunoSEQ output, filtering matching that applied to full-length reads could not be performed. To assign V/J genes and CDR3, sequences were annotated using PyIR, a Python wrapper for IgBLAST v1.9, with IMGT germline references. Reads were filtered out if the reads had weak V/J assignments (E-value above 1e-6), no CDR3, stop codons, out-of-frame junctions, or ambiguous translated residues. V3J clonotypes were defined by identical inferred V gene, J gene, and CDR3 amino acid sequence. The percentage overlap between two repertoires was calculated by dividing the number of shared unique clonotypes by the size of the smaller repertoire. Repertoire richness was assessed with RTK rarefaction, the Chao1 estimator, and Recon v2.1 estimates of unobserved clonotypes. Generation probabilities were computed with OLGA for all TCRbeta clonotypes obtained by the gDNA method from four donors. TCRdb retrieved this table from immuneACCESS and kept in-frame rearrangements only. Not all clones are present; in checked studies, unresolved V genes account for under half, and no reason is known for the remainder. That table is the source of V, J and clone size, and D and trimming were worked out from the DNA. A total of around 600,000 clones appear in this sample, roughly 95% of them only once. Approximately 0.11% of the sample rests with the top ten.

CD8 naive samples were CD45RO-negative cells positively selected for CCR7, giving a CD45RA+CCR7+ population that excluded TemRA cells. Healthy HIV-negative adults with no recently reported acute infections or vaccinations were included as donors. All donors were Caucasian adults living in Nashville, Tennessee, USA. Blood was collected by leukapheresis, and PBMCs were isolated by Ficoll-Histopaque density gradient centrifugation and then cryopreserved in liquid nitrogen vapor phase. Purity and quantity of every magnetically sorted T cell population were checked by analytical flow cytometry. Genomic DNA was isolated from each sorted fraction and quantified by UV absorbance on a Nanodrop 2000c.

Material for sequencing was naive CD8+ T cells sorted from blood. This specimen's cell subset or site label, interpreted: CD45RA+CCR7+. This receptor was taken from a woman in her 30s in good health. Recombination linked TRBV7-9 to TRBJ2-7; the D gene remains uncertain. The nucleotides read TGTGCCAGCAGCACAATGACTGACTCCTACGAGCAGTACTTC. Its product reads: CASSTMTDSYEQYF. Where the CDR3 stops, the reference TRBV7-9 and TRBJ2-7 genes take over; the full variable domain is DTGVSQNPRHKITKRGQNVTFRCDPISEHNRLYWYRQTLGQGPEFLTYFQNEAQLEKSRLLSDRFSAERPKGSFSTLEIQRTEQGDSAMYLCASSTMTDSYEQYFGPGTRLTVT.